The clone carrying this T cell receptor (beta chain) was detected a few times. Its cognate antigen is unknown. V shed 8 bases and J shed 0 bases, with 16 bases lying between them. Germline V gene lookup returns CDR1 MDHEN and CDR2 SYDVKM. This CDR3 comprises 16 residues. The data derive from a study of T cell responses to AZD1222 COVID-19 vaccine. Overall study results and limits: Spike was spanned by vaccine-associated CD4 TCRs, with dominance at 160-218 and 743-854. The reported proportion of spike-specific TCRs targeting unmutated variant regions was nearly half.

TCRdb keeps only in-frame clones here, not all; method: immunoSEQ multiplex PCR. The table shows 85,000 to 90,000 clones, with more than 75% occurring only once. This specimen consisted of peripheral blood, obtained on day 0 of AZD1222 vaccination. The chain is built from TRBV28 and TRBJ1-4, with D maybe TRBD1 (6 bases). The sequence was collected from an adult in good health. The CDR3 protein is CASVRAGATTNEKLFF. Written as DNA, the CDR3 is TGTGCCAGCGTTCGGGCAGGGGCGACAACTAATGAAAAACTGTTTTTT.